The TCR beta chain described here comes from a study of metastatic and nonmetastatic thyroid tumors. In germline, CDR1 is DFQATT, CDR2 SNEGSKA (reference sequence). Trimming shortened V by 6 bases and J by 7 bases, and 13 bases separated the two germline ends. The CDR3 runs 11 residues. From the PCR reads, TCRdb re-called clones with MiXCR. The sample shows about 21,000 clones, approximately 28% of them seen only once. No patient had received any treatment before thyroid surgery. The sample taken for sequencing was tumor tissue. This chain connects TRBV20-1 to TRBJ2-7; no firm D call. The sequence was obtained from a male donor with papillary thyroid cancer or a benign thyroid nodule (not recorded which). Some clones in this sample may be carry-over from other donors' samples. CDR3 amino acids: CSATPSREQYF. CDR3 bases: TGCAGTGCGACCCCAAGCCGAGAGCAGTACTTC.